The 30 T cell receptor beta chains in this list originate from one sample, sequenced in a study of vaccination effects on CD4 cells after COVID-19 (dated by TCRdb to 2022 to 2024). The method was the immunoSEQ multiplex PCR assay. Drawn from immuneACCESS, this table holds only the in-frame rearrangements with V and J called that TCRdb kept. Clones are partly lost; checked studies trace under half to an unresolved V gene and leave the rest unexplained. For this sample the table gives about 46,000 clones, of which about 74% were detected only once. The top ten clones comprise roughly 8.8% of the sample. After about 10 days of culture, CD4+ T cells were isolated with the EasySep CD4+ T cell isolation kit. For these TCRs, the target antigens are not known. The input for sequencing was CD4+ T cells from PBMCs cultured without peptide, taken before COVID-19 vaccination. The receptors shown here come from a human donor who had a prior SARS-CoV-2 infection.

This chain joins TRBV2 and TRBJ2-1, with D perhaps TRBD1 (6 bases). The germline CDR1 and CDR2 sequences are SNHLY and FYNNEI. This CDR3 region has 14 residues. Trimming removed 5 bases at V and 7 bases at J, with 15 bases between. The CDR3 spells CASSKNRDPNEQFF. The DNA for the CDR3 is TGTGCCAGCAGTAAAAACAGGGACCCGAATGAGCAGTTCTTC.

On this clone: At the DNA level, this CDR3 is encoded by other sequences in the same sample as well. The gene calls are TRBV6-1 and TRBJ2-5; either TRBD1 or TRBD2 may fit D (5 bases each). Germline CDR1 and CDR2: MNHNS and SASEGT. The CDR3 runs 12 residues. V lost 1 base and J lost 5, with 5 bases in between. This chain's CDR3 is CASSEGGETQYF. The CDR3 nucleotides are TGTGCCAGCAGTGAAGGGGGGGAGACCCAGTACTTC.

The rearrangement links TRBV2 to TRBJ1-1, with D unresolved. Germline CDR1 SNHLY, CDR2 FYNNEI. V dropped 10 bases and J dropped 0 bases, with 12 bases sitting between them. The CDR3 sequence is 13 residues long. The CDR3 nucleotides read TGTGCCACTTTCATGGAAATGAACACTGAAGCTTTCTTT. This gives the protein CATFMEMNTEAFF.

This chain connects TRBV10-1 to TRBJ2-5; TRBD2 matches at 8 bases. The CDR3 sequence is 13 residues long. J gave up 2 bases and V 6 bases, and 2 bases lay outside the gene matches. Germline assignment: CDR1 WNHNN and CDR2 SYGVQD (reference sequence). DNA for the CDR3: TGCGCCAGCAGGGGGACTAGACAAGAGACCCAGTACTTC. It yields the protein CASRGTRQETQYF.

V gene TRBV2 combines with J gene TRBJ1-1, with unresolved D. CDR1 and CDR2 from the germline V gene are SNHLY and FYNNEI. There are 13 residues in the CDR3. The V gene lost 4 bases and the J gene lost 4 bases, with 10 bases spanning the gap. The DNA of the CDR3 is TGTGCCAGCAGTGGAACAGACTTCACTGAAGCTTTCTTT. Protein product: CASSGTDFTEAFF.

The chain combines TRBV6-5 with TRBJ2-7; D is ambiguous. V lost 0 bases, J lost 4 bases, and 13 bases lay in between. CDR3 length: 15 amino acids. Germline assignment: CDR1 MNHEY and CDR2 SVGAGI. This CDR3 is CASSYSGESGYEQYF. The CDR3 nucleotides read TGTGCCAGCAGTTACTCTGGGGAAAGTGGGTACGAGCAGTACTTC.

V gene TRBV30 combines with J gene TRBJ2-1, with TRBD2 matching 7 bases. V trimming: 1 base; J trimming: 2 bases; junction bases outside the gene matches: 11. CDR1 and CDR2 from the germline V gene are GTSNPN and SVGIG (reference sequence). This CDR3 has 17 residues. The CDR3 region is CAWSGLGGRAAYNEQFF. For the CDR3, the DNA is TGTGCCTGGAGTGGTTTGGGTGGGAGGGCCGCCTACAATGAGCAGTTCTTC.

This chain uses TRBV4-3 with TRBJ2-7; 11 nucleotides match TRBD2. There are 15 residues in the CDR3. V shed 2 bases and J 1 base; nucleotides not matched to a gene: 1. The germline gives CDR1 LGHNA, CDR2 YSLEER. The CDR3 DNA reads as TGCGCCAGCAGCCAACTAGCGGGAGGATCCTACGAGCAGTACTTC. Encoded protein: CASSQLAGGSYEQYF.

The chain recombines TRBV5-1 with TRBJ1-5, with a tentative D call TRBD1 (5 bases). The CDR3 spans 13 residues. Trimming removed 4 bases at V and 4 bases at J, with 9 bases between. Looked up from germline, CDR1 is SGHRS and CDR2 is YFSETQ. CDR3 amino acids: CASSPGLNQPQHF. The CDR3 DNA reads TGCGCCAGCAGCCCGGGACTGAATCAGCCCCAGCATTTT.

This CDR3 is CASSLARGKRFTGELFF. The CDR3 nucleotides read TGTGCCAGCAGCTTGGCCAGGGGTAAGAGATTTACCGGGGAGCTGTTTTTT. This sequence joins TRBV5-4 and TRBJ2-2; possibly TRBD1 for D (6 bases). V lost 0 bases and J lost 5, with 17 bases in between. The CDR3 sequence is 17 residues long. Germline CDR1 is SGHNT and CDR2 is YYREEE (reference sequence).

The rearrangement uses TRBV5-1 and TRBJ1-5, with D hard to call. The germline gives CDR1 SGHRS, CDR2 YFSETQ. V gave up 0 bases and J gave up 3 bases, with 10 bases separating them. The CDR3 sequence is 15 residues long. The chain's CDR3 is CASSLGSSANQPQHF. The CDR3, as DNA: TGCGCCAGCAGCTTGGGTTCATCGGCCAATCAGCCCCAGCATTTT.

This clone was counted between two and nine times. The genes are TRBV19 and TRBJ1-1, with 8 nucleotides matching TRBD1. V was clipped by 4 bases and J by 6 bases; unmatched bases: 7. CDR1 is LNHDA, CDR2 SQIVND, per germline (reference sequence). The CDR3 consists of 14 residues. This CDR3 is CASSTWTGSPEAFF. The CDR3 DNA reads TGTGCCAGTAGTACCTGGACAGGGTCCCCTGAAGCTTTCTTT.

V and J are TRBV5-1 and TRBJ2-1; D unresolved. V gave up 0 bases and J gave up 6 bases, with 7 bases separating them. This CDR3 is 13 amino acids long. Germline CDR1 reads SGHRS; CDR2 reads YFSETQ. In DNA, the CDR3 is TGCGCCAGCAGCTTGGCCCAGGTCAATGAGCAGTTCTTC. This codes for CASSLAQVNEQFF.

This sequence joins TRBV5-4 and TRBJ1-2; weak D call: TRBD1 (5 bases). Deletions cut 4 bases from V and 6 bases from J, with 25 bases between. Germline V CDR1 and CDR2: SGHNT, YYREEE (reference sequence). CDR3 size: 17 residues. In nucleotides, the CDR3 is TGTGCCAGCAGCCTGGGGAGGGGTGACAACAAGGCGGATGGCTACACCTTC. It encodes CASSLGRGDNKADGYTF.

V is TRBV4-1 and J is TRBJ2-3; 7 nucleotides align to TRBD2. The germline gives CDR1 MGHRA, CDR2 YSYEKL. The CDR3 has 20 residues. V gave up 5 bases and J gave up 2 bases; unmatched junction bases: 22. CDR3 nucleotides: TGCGCCAGCAGCGGGATCGGTTGGGTCAACAAGCGGGACTACACAGATACGCAGTATTTT. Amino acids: CASSGIGWVNKRDYTDTQYF.

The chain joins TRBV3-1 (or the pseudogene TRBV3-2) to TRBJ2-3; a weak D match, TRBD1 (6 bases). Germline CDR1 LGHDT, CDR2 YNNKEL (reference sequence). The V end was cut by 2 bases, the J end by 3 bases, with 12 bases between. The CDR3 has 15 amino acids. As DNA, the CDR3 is TGTGCCAGCAGCCAATTCTGGCAGGGGACAGATACGCAGTATTTT. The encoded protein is CASSQFWQGTDTQYF.

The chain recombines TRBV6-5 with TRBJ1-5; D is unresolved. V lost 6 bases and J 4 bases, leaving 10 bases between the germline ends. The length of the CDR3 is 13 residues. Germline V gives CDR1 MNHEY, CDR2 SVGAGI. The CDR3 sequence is CASSPLRNQPQHF. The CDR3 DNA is TGTGCCAGCAGCCCGCTTCGTAATCAGCCCCAGCATTTT.

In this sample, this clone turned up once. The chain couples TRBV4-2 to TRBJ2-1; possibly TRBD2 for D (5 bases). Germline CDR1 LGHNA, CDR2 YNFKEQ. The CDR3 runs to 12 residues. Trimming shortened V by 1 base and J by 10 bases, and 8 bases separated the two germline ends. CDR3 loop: CASSQVRGEQFF. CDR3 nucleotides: TGTGCCAGCAGCCAAGTCCGCGGGGAGCAGTTCTTC.

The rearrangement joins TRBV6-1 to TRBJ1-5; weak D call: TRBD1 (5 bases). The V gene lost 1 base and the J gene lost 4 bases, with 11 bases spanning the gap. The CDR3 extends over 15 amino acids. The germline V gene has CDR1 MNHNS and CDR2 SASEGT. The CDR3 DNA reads TGTGCCAGCAGTGAAGTGGCAGGGTCAAATCAGCCCCAGCATTTT. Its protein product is CASSEVAGSNQPQHF.

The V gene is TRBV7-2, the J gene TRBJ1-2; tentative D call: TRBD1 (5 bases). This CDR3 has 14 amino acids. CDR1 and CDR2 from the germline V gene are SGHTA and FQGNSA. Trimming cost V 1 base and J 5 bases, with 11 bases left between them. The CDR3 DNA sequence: TGTGCCAGCAGCTTAGGGGGCCAATTATATGGCTACACCTTC. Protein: CASSLGGQLYGYTF.

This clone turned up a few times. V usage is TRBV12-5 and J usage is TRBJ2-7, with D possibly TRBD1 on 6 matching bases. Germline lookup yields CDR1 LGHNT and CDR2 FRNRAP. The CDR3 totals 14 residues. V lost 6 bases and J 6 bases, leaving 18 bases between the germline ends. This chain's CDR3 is CASGLGQLLGEQYF. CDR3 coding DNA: TGTGCTAGTGGACTTGGACAGCTCCTAGGCGAGCAGTACTTC.

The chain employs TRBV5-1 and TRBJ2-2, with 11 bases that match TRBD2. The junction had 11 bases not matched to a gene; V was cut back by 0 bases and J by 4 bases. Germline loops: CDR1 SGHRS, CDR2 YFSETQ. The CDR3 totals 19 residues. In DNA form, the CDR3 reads TGCGCCAGCAGCTTGGTTCCATTTAGCGGGGGGGCCTCCACCGGGGAGCTGTTTTTT. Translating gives CASSLVPFSGGASTGELFF. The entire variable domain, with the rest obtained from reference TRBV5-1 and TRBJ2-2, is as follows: KAGVTQTPRYLIKTRGQQVTLSCSPISGHRSVSWYQQTPGQGLQFLFEYFSETQRNKGNFPGRFSGRQFSNSRSEMNVSTLELGDSALYLCASSLVPFSGGASTGELFFGEGSRLTVL.

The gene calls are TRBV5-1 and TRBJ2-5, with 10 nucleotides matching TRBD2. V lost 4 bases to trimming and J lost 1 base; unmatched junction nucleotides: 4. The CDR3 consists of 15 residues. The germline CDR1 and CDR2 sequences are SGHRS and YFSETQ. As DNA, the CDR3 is TGCGCCAGCAGCCCGGGACTAGCGACCCAAGAGACCCAGTACTTC. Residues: CASSPGLATQETQYF.

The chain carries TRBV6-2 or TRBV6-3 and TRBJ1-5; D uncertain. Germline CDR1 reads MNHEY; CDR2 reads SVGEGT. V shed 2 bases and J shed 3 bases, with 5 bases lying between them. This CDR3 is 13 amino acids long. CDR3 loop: CASSYGFNQPQHF. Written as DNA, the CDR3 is TGTGCCAGCAGTTACGGATTCAATCAGCCCCAGCATTTT.

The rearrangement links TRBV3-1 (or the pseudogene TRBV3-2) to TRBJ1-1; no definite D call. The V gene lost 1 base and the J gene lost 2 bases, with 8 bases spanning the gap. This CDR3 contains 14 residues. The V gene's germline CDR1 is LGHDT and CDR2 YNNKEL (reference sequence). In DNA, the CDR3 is TGTGCCAGCAGCCAAGGAGGGCTTAACACTGAAGCTTTCTTT. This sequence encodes CASSQGGLNTEAFF.

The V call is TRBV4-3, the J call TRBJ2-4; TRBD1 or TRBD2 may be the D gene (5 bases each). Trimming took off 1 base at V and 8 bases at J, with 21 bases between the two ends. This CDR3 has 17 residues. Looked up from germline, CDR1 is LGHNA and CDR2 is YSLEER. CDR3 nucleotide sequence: TGCGCCAGCAGCCAAGTAGTCGTTGGAGAGGGGACGGACATTCAGTACTTC. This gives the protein CASSQVVVGEGTDIQYF.

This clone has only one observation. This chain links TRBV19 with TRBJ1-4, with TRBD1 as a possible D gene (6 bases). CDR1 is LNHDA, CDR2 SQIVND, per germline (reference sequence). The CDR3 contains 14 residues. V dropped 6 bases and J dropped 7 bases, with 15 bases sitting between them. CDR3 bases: TGTGCCAGTAGGAAACAGGGAGATAGTGAAAAACTGTTTTTT. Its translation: CASRKQGDSEKLFF.

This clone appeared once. CDR3 sequence reads: CASSYSGGYGYTF. CDR3 sequence (DNA): TGTGCCAGCAGTTACTCCGGGGGGTATGGCTACACCTTC. The chain couples TRBV6-5 to TRBJ1-2; maybe TRBD1 (5 bases). The V end was cut by 0 bases, the J end by 5 bases, with 7 bases between. The germline V gene has CDR1 MNHEY and CDR2 SVGAGI. This CDR3 spans 13 amino acids.

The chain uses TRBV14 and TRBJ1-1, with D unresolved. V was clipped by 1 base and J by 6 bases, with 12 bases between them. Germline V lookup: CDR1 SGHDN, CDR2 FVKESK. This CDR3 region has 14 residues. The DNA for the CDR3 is TGTGCCAGCAGCCAAGTATGGGGAGGCGCTGAAGCTTTCTTT. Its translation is CASSQVWGGAEAFF.

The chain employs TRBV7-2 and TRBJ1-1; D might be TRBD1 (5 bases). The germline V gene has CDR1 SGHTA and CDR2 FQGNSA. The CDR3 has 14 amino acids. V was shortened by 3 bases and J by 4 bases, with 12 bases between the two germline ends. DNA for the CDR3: TGTGCCAGCAGCTTTTCCAAGGGGAGCACTGAAGCTTTCTTT. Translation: CASSFSKGSTEAFF.